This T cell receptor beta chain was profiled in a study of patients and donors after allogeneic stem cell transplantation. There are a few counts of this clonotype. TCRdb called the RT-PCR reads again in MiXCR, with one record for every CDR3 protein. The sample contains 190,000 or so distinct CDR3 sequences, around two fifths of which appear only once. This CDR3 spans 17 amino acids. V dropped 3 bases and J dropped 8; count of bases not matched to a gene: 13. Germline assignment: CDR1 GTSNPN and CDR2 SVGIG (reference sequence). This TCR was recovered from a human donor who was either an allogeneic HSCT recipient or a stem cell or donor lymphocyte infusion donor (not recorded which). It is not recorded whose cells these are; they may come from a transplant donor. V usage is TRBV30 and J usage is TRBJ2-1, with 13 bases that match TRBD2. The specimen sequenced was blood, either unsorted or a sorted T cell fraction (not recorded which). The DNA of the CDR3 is TGTGCCTGGAGGAAAGCCACCGGGACTAGCGGGATGTATGAGCAGTTCTTC. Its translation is CAWRKATGTSGMYEQFF.